Listed below are T cell receptor beta chains from one sample, sequenced in a study of blood T cell repertoires in COVID-19. The protocol was immunoSEQ multiplex PCR, while the TCRdb copy is restricted to in-frame clones and leaves out a portion. The data hold 350,000 or so clones, with roughly nine tenths observed a single time. The specimen sequenced was peripheral blood. These receptors originate from a woman aged 55-75 years with COVID-19, enrolled during active disease. Both conserved end residues are part of each CDR3. Each record gives: D gene, V gene, clone size, J gene, CDR3 protein, CDR3 DNA. D genes are given only for firm matches. Clone size is shown for a subset of rows, as once, few, many or a class of expanded clone.

TRBD2	TRBV7-3	NA	TRBJ2-2	CASSSGHSGRSGELFF	TGTGCCAGCAGCTCCGGACATAGCGGGCGTTCCGGGGAGCTGTTTTTT
TRBD1	TRBV28	NA	TRBJ1-2	CASSLGQGLGYTF	TGTGCCAGCAGTTTAGGACAGGGTTTGGGCTACACCTTC
TRBD1	TRBV19	NA	TRBJ2-6	CASSTTGAGANVLTF	TGTGCCAGTAGTACAACAGGGGCTGGGGCCAACGTCCTGACTTTC
NA	TRBV7-6	NA	TRBJ2-2	CASSLGGPRGTGELFF	TGTGCCAGCAGCTTAGGAGGGCCACGGGGCACCGGGGAGCTGTTTTTT
NA	TRBV7-9	few	TRBJ1-5	CASSAGVPPGPQHF	TGTGCCAGCAGTGCGGGGGTGCCCCCGGGGCCCCAGCATTTT
NA	TRBV3-1/TRBV3-2	NA	TRBJ2-7	CASSPSWPSSYEQYF	TGTGCCAGCAGCCCGTCTTGGCCCAGCTCCTACGAGCAGTACTTC
TRBD1	TRBV3-1/TRBV3-2	NA	TRBJ2-7	CASSYPKSGDRGYEQYF	TGTGCCAGCAGTTACCCGAAATCTGGGGACAGGGGGTACGAGCAGTACTTC
TRBD1	TRBV28	few	TRBJ1-2	CASSFRDRGYGYTF	TGTGCCAGCAGTTTCCGGGACAGGGGATATGGCTACACCTTC
NA	TRBV4-1	NA	TRBJ2-7	CASSQDSSEDEQYF	TGCGCCAGCAGCCAAGATTCGAGTGAGGACGAGCAGTACTTC
TRBD1	TRBV28	NA	TRBJ1-2	CASTLTGTYGYTF	TGTGCCAGCACCCTGACAGGGACCTATGGCTACACCTTC
NA	TRBV6-5	NA	TRBJ1-3	CASSYLSSGGNTIYF	TGTGCCAGCAGTTACCTTTCTTCGGGGGGAAACACCATATATTTT